This T cell receptor (beta chain) is from a study of blood T cells in healthy people across ages (dated by TCRdb to between 2014 and 2016). In terms of the full investigation: Template switching captured roughly one uniquely barcoded TCR beta cDNA molecule per two T cells in model experiments. Donors were grouped into four age groups: young (average approximately 16 years), middle-aged (39), aged (62) and long-lived (around 80). The study measured age-related changes in TCR beta repertoire diversity using deep sequencing normalized with unique cDNA molecular identifiers. To avoid experimental bias, donors of different ages were randomly spread across the sequencing lanes. The study analyzed two additional independent replicas of 1 million unique cDNA reads from the same blood draw for two donors, one aged 18 to 29 and one aged 80 or older.

The germline V end is reduced by 5 bases and the J end by 2 bases; junction bases left unmatched: 7. The CDR3 goes from the cysteine to the phenylalanine over 15 residues. Only the CDR3 portion is preserved as DNA: 45 bases, with reading frame beginning at the first base. The germline V gene (reference sequence) provides CDR1 LNHNV and CDR2 YYDKDF. Regarding this clonotype: Its antigen remains undetermined. No base quality values were provided; no much bigger clone lies one nucleotide off.

Study-wide conclusions, independent of this receptor: The CMV infection status of donors was not known, potentially confounding age-related changes in expanded clonotypes. The percentage of naive T cells measured by flow cytometry correlated strongly with observed TCR beta diversity. As age increased, observed TCR beta diversity per million T cells dropped in a roughly linear way, and a significant reduction was already evident by age 40. Conclusive comparison of naive and antigen-experienced compartments was prevented by the profiling of bulk unsorted PBMCs. Compared with the aged group, more naive CD4+ T cells, fewer expanded clones and increased TCR diversity were shown by the long-lived group, suggesting age selection. Total diversity estimates from one million sequenced T cells were considered lower bounds and underestimates.

The donors were a few dozen Caucasian individuals from Russia, aged roughly 6 to 90 years, who were systemically healthy. About 10 milliliters of peripheral blood were collected from each donor into EDTA-treated Vacutainer tubes. Ficoll-Paque density-gradient centrifugation was used to isolate PBMCs, with at least 7 million per sample. Trizol reagent was used to extract total RNA from PBMCs, with at least 6 micrograms per sample. The percentages of naive CD45RAhigh/CD27high T cells were determined by flow cytometry on a PBMC aliquot from every donor. The library was produced with 5' RACE. The instrument was an Illumina HiSeq 2500. The second PCR ran for roughly 7 to 11 cycles and used a J-beta primer mix along with a sample-barcoded 5' primer. A unique molecular identifier was introduced onto each TCR beta cDNA molecule by a template-switch 5' adaptor carrying 12 random nucleotides. Each sample yielded at least 2.5 million CDR3-containing paired-end reads. All of the RNA was converted into first-strand cDNA using the Mint cDNA synthesis kit, with a TRBC-specific oligonucleotide serving as the primer. Following uracil-DNA glycosylase treatment, a first 18-cycle PCR with universal primers M1SS and BC2_uni_R was performed on all cDNA. The authors processed their data as follows. For normalization, 1 million high-quality reads, each with a distinct molecular identifier, were randomly selected from each sample. Instead of being binned into consensus sequences, reads that shared molecular identifiers were thrown out. CDR3 identification, clonotype clustering and error correction used MiTCR with a Q25 quality threshold and the strictest error-elimination algorithm. A nonparametric unseen species model with Euler transformation was used to estimate a lower bound on total TCR beta diversity. Using fastp at Q25 and MiXCR, TCRdb reprocessed the public reads and kept productive beta chains. Rows matching on CDR3 protein sequence are summarized as one entry with the most common DNA and genes. None of the V and J calls come from the authors' own analysis; TCRdb made them. For this sample the table gives over 1,200,000 distinct CDR3 sequences, of which 59% were detected only once. Jointly, the top ten make up under 8.5% of the sample.

In this chain, TRBV15 is recombined with TRBJ2-5; 8 bases in the middle match TRBD2. This clonotype was sampled from a man in his late teens or twenties in good health. Input material: blood. The base sequence is TGTGCCACCAGCTTTCGCGGGGGGTCTCAAGAGACCCAGTACTTC. It translates to CATSFRGGSQETQYF.